This T cell receptor (beta chain) was identified during a study of blood T cell repertoires in COVID-19. Study context: Samples representing acute and convalescent COVID-19 were sourced from the United States, Italy and Spain.

Cohort allocation depended upon clinical history that participants reported. Germline V gene lookup returns CDR1 SGDLS and CDR2 YYNGEE. Trimming at V came to 0 bases and at J to 4 bases, leaving 8 bases not matched to a gene. This CDR3 has 16 residues. The table came from immunoSEQ multiplex PCR; TCRdb's copy has only in-frame clones and leaves some out. The sample includes some 170,000 clones, 75% to 85% of them seen just once. The chain couples TRBV9 to TRBJ2-5; TRBD1 aligns across 8 bases. Sequencing was performed on PBMCs or T cells enriched from blood (not recorded which). The origin of this receptor is a man aged 50-59 years who had recovered from COVID-19. CDR3 region: CASSVEGTGTGETQYF. CDR3 sequence (DNA): TGTGCCAGCAGCGTAGAAGGGACAGGTACCGGAGAGACCCAGTACTTC.